This TCR beta chain was identified during a study of CD8+CD57+ T cells in acquired aplastic anemia. Study details: Sorted CD4+ and CD8+ cells gave a mean 3.2 ug DNA, range roughly 0.18 to 27.4 ug.

The patients chosen for sequencing had shown expansion of CD8+CD57+ cells (detected by flow cytometry). The patients, all of them, had severe acquired aplastic anemia. On this clonotype: The antigen remains undetermined.

Study results and caveats: Patients showed no significant difference from controls in CD8+ Simpson's diversity. Approximately 30 CD8+ CDR3 sequences were shared between patients and controls.

Genomic DNA templated the TCR beta VDJ and CDR3 profiling. TCRdb ran MiXCR on the reads and lists one entry per CDR3 protein. The table includes some 120,000 distinct CDR3 sequences, about 43% detected once. Input material: sorted CD4+, CD8+, or CD8+CD57+ T cells (not recorded which) from PBMCs. The receptor comes from a human donor with aplastic anemia.

CDR3 sequence reads: CASSYRNQPQHF. The CDR3 region has the DNA TGTGCCAGCAGTTACAGGAATCAGCCCCAGCATTTT. The V and J genes are TRBV6-2 or TRBV6-3 and TRBJ1-5; D uncertain. Germline V gene lookup returns CDR1 MNHEY and CDR2 SVGEGT. The CDR3 has 12 amino acids. V lost 2 bases, J lost 4 bases, and 3 bases lay in between.